One sample yielded the 18 T cell receptor beta chains listed below, sequenced in a study of T cell changes during pregnancy in multiple sclerosis. The method was immunoSEQ multiplex PCR; TCRdb's version includes in-frame clones alone and lacks a portion of them. Found here are 20,000 to 25,000 clones, around 88% of them singletons; the top ten hold approximately 6.3%. Material: CD8+ T cells from peripheral blood mononuclear cells, obtained in the first trimester of pregnancy. All receptors come from a female donor with multiple sclerosis, enrolled in a pregnancy study.

This sequence joins TRBV5-1 and TRBJ2-1, with 12 bases identical to TRBD2. Germline V gene sequence: CDR1 SGHRS, CDR2 YFSETQ. The trim removed 3 bases at V and 5 bases at J, leaving 3 bases unmatched. The CDR3 loop spans 15 amino acids. This CDR3 is CASSSGLAGHNEQFF. The CDR3 region has the DNA TGCGCCAGCAGCTCCGGACTAGCGGGGCACAATGAGCAGTTCTTC.

V is TRBV7-9 and J is TRBJ1-1; D gene unclear. The CDR3 runs 15 residues. Germline loops: CDR1 SEHNR, CDR2 FQNEAQ (reference sequence). Trimming stripped 4 bases from V and 3 bases from J, with 15 bases between. The CDR3 sequence is CASSSERHTYTEAFF. CDR3 DNA: TGTGCCAGCAGCTCAGAGAGACACACATACACTGAAGCTTTCTTT.

This chain uses TRBV4-2 with TRBJ1-1, with D possibly matching TRBD1 (6 bases). This CDR3 has 15 amino acids. Germline V gene lookup returns CDR1 LGHNA and CDR2 YNFKEQ. The V end lost 0 bases, the J end lost 4 bases, and 12 bases lay between the germline ends. The CDR3 spells CASSQETGQPTEAFF. CDR3 sequence (DNA): TGTGCCAGCAGCCAAGAAACCGGACAGCCCACTGAAGCTTTCTTT.

The V call is TRBV7-9, the J call TRBJ2-3; 9 nucleotides line up with TRBD2. CDR3 size: 18 residues. CDR1 SEHNR and CDR2 FQNEAQ come from the germline V gene (reference sequence). The J segment lost 4 bases and the V segment lost 5 bases, leaving 16 bases of the junction unmatched. Here the CDR3 reads CASSPRWDVAGDPDTQYF. The CDR3 DNA follows: TGTGCCAGCAGCCCACGCTGGGATGTAGCGGGAGACCCAGATACGCAGTATTTT. Variable domain in full (rest from reference TRBV7-9 and TRBJ2-3): DTGVSQNPRHKITKRGQNVTFRCDPISEHNRLYWYRQTLGQGPEFLTYFQNEAQLEKSRLLSDRFSAERPKGSFSTLEIQRTEQGDSAMYLCASSPRWDVAGDPDTQYFGPGTRLTVL.

Remarks on this clone: An end of the junction does not agree with germline; a read error may underlie this. The chain employs TRBV6-5 and TRBJ1-1; no definite D call. CDR1 MNHEY and CDR2 SVGAGI come from the germline V gene. This CDR3 region has 11 residues. In DNA, the CDR3 is TGTGCCAGCAGCTACTCCGGTGAAGCTTTCTTT. Its protein product is CASSYSGEAFF.

The V gene is TRBV6-5, the J gene TRBJ2-1, with TRBD2 matching 7 bases. This CDR3 is 14 amino acids long. Germline CDR1 reads MNHEY; CDR2 reads SVGAGI. The V segment lost 4 bases and the J segment 9 bases; nucleotides outside the gene matches: 9. The CDR3 here is CASSSTGLVSEQFF. Here the CDR3 DNA reads TGTGCCAGCAGTTCCACCGGACTAGTGTCTGAGCAGTTCTTC.

The rearrangement uses TRBV18 and TRBJ1-2, with TRBD1 matching over 9 bases. Looked up from germline, CDR1 is KGHSH and CDR2 is LQKENI. The CDR3 is 14 residues long. V lost 3 bases and J lost 4; bases outside the gene matches: 3. Written as DNA, the CDR3 is TGTGCCAGCTCACCGCCGGGACAGGGCTATGGCTACACCTTC. Amino acid sequence: CASSPPGQGYGYTF.

The CDR3 nucleotides are TGCGCCAGCAGCATGGTGACAGGTATTACTTCCTACGAGCAGTACTTC. Amino acid sequence: CASSMVTGITSYEQYF. The chain recombines TRBV5-1 with TRBJ2-7; a possible D gene is TRBD1 (6 bases). V was cut by 4 bases and J by 1 base, with 18 bases left in between. Looked up from germline, CDR1 is SGHRS and CDR2 is YFSETQ. The CDR3 totals 16 residues.

This clone showed up just a few times. The rearrangement joins TRBV4-3 to TRBJ2-7; TRBD1 matches 12 bases. CDR1 LGHNA and CDR2 YSLEER come from the germline V gene. V dropped 0 bases and J dropped 6; count of bases not matched to a gene: 6. The CDR3 loop spans 16 amino acids. The CDR3 coding sequence is TGCGCCAGCAGCCAAGACACCGGGACAGGGGGCCGCGAGCAGTACTTC. Translating gives CASSQDTGTGGREQYF.

The rearrangement links TRBV7-2 to TRBJ2-7; no clear D gene. The CDR3 is 12 residues long. CDR1 and CDR2 from the germline V gene are SGHTA and FQGNSA. V lost 5 bases to trimming and J lost 6 bases, with 11 bases between them. CDR3 coding DNA: TGTGCCAGCAGCCCAGAGGAGAGCGAGCAGTACTTC. It is translated as CASSPEESEQYF.

V gene TRBV4-2 combines with J gene TRBJ2-2; D perhaps matches TRBD2 (6 bases). In germline, CDR1 is LGHNA, CDR2 YNFKEQ. The length of the CDR3 is 15 residues. V gave up 10 bases and J gave up 3 bases, with 18 bases separating them. The CDR3 protein is CATQPGETDTGELFF. The DNA for the CDR3 is TGTGCCACCCAGCCGGGGGAAACCGACACCGGGGAGCTGTTTTTT.

This clone came up once. The genes are TRBV6-6 and TRBJ2-5, with 8 bases that match TRBD2. Germline V gives CDR1 MNHNY, CDR2 SVGAGI (reference sequence). V dropped 8 bases and J dropped 7; count of bases not matched to a gene: 18. This CDR3 is built from 16 residues. This chain's CDR3 is CASENGLAFPQGTQYF. The CDR3 DNA reads TGTGCCAGCGAAAACGGACTAGCCTTCCCCCAGGGGACCCAGTACTTC.

This clone appeared a single time. This rearrangement joins TRBV19 to TRBJ1-5; D perhaps matches TRBD1 (6 bases). The germline gives CDR1 LNHDA, CDR2 SQIVND (reference sequence). The ends were cut back, 4 bases at V and 0 bases at J, with 13 bases in the middle. The CDR3 loop spans 16 amino acids. The CDR3 loop reads CASSTWTVNSNQPQHF. Here the CDR3 DNA reads TGTGCCAGTAGTACTTGGACAGTCAATAGCAATCAGCCCCAGCATTTT.

The chain employs TRBV30 and TRBJ1-2, with D hard to call. V lost 2 bases and J lost 3, with 4 bases in between. The CDR3 contains 11 residues. Germline CDR1 is GTSNPN and CDR2 is SVGIG (reference sequence). The CDR3 DNA is TGTGCCTGGAGTAGCGACTATGGCTACACCTTC. Its translation: CAWSSDYGYTF.

The rearrangement joins TRBV19 to TRBJ2-2; 9 bases are a match to TRBD2. Trimming removed 8 bases from V and 3 bases from J; junction bases left unmatched: 10. CDR1 is LNHDA, CDR2 SQIVND, per germline (reference sequence). The CDR3 length is 16 residues. DNA for the CDR3: TGTGCCAGTCACACGGCGACTAGCGGATACACCGGGGAGCTGTTTTTT. It specifies CASHTATSGYTGELFF. The full variable domain, its missing parts supplied by reference TRBV19 and TRBJ2-2, is DGGITQSPKYLFRKEGQNVTLSCEQNLNHDAMYWYRQDPGQGLRLIYYSQIVNDFQKGDIAEGYSVSREKKESFPLTVTSAQKNPTAFYLCASHTATSGYTGELFFGEGSRLTVL.

The chain employs TRBV5-1 and TRBJ2-2; TRBD1 is a possible D gene (5 bases). The CDR3 is made up of 12 amino acids. The V end lost 7 bases, the J end lost 6 bases, and 10 bases lay between the germline ends. Germline V gene data show CDR1 as SGHRS and CDR2 as YFSETQ. Written as DNA, the CDR3 is TGCGCCAGCCGCCAAGGGGCCGGGGAGCTGTTTTTT. Its protein is CASRQGAGELFF.

This chain uses TRBV4-1 with TRBJ2-7, with D uncertain. The V gene's germline CDR1 is MGHRA and CDR2 YSYEKL. This CDR3 spans 14 amino acids. V gave up 0 bases and J gave up 2 bases, with 8 bases separating them. The CDR3 region is CASSQDPVTYEQYF. CDR3 DNA: TGCGCCAGCAGCCAAGACCCAGTTACCTACGAGCAGTACTTC.

Regarding this clone: An end of the junction differs from the germline gene, which may be a read error. The chain uses TRBV5-6 and TRBJ2-7, with D maybe TRBD2 (6 bases). The CDR3 covers 13 residues. Germline V gene sequence: CDR1 SGHDT, CDR2 YYEEEE. The CDR3 DNA follows: TGTGCCGGCAGCTTGGGAGGAAACTACGAGCAGTACTTC. Its translation is CAGSLGGNYEQYF.